Listed below are T cell receptor beta chains from one sample, sequenced in a study of blood T cell repertoires in COVID-19. Only in-frame clones appear in the TCRdb table, and some are missing; sequencing was by immunoSEQ multiplex PCR. The top ten clones hold more than 15% of a sample with tens of thousands of clones, about 86% of them seen once. Material for sequencing was peripheral blood. These receptors were collected from an older woman with acute or convalescent COVID-19. Both conserved end residues are part of each CDR3. D genes are given only for firm matches. The size of a clone is reported for some rows only, either as once, few or many, or as a class for expanded clones.

D,size,J,V,DNA,CDR3
TRBD2,-,TRBJ2-1,TRBV25-1,TGTGCCAGCAGCCTAGCGGGAGACTACAATGAGCAGTTCTTC,CASSLAGDYNEQFF
TRBD2,-,TRBJ2-3,TRBV2,TGTGCCAGCAGTGAAACCCTAGCGGGAGCAGATACGCAGTATTTT,CASSETLAGADTQYF
TRBD1,-,TRBJ1-5,TRBV19,TGTGCCAGTAGTATCCCAAGCGGACAGGGAAACGGCCCCCAGCATTTT,CASSIPSGQGNGPQHF
TRBD1,-,TRBJ1-1,TRBV2,TGTGCCAGCAGGAAGGACAGGGGTGAAGCTTTCTTT,CASRKDRGEAFF
-,-,TRBJ1-2,TRBV11-1,TGTGCCAGCAGCCCACCGGGGGGCTATGGCTACACCTTC,CASSPPGGYGYTF
-,-,TRBJ1-1,TRBV2,TGTGCCAGCAAAAGAGGCGTCCGGGAGAACACTGAAGCTTTCTTT,CASKRGVRENTEAFF
TRBD1,-,TRBJ1-1,TRBV6-6,TGTGCCAGCACCGGACAGGGGCGGGTCACTGAAGCTTTCTTT,CASTGQGRVTEAFF
-,-,TRBJ2-7,TRBV5-6,TGTGCCAGCAGCGCCGGGACATTTACCTCGTACGAGCAGTACTTC,CASSAGTFTSYEQYF
-,few,TRBJ1-1,TRBV5-6,TGTGCCAGCAGCTTGGGTGAGGGGAACACTGAAGCTTTCTTT,CASSLGEGNTEAFF
TRBD2,once,TRBJ2-7,TRBV5-1,TGCGCCAGCAGCTTCACTAGCGGAACCTACGAGCAGTACTTC,CASSFTSGTYEQYF
TRBD2,few,TRBJ2-3,TRBV5-6,TGTGCCAGCAGCCGGGGACTAGCGGGAGCCATAGGTGCGCAGTATTTT,CASSRGLAGAIGAQYF
-,once,TRBJ2-1,TRBV6-5,TGTGCCAGCAGTTACTCGTCGGAGGGTGAGCAGTTCTTC,CASSYSSEGEQFF
TRBD2,-,TRBJ2-5,TRBV18,TGTGCCAGCTCACCAGGTCTTCGCGGGGGGGCGGAGACCCAGTACTTC,CASSPGLRGGAETQYF
-,-,TRBJ1-1,TRBV6-5,TGTGCCAGCAGGAAGGGACAAGCTAACACTGAAGCTTTCTTT,CASRKGQANTEAFF
TRBD2,-,TRBJ2-7,TRBV2,TGTGCCAGCAGTCTAGCGGGAGAGAGAGAGCAGTACTTC,CASSLAGEREQYF
-,-,TRBJ2-7,TRBV5-1,TGCGCCAGCAGCGCTCCGGGAATTACAAGGGACGAGCAGTACTTC,CASSAPGITRDEQYF
-,-,TRBJ2-4,TRBV5-6,TGTGCCAGCAGCTTACGTTGGGAGGTACTAGCCAAAAACATTCAGTACTTC,CASSLRWEVLAKNIQYF
-,-,TRBJ2-2,TRBV11-3,TGTGCCAGCAGCTCCCGAGCGCTTAACACCGGGGAGCTGTTTTTT,CASSSRALNTGELFF
-,-,TRBJ1-2,TRBV29-1,TGCAGCAGCCGCGAGAACTATGGCTACACCTTC,CSSRENYGYTF
TRBD1,-,TRBJ2-5,TRBV12-5,TGTGCTAGTGGTCAAGGGGGGACAGGGAGGGAGACCCAGTACTTC,CASGQGGTGRETQYF
-,-,TRBJ2-5,TRBV3-1/TRBV3-2,TGTGCCAGCAGCCCGATGAGGCCTTGGTACCAAGAGACCCAGTACTTC,CASSPMRPWYQETQYF
-,-,TRBJ2-5,TRBV24-1,TGTGCCACCTCTCCGGAGACCCAGTACTTC,CATSPETQYF
-,-,TRBJ1-2,TRBV30,TGTGCCTGGAGTCCCACAGGGACGGGGGGCTACACCTTC,CAWSPTGTGGYTF
-,-,TRBJ2-3,TRBV19,TGTGCCAGTAGTATAGTGTTGGCGACAGACACAGATACGCAGTATTTT,CASSIVLATDTDTQYF
TRBD2,few,TRBJ2-5,TRBV7-2,TGTGCCAGCAGCTTATCCTTCTCTAGCGGGGGGATCCAAGAGACCCAGTACTTC,CASSLSFSSGGIQETQYF
TRBD1,-,TRBJ1-2,TRBV13,TGTGCCAGCAGCTTAGGCCGCGGACAGGGGGTTAACTATGGCTACACCTTC,CASSLGRGQGVNYGYTF
-,-,TRBJ1-3,TRBV19,TGTGCCACCAGTCACAGGGCGACTGCCTCTGGAAACACCATATATTTT,CATSHRATASGNTIYF
-,few,TRBJ2-7,TRBV21-1,TGTGCCAGCAGCAAAAATCGGGGATCTTCAAACCGAGGATGCTACGAGCAGTACTTC,CASSKNRGSSNRGCYEQYF
-,-,TRBJ1-2,TRBV7-8,TGTGCCAGCAGCTGGAGTAATAACTATGGCTACACCTTC,CASSWSNNYGYTF
TRBD1,-,TRBJ1-2,TRBV24-1,TGTGCCACCAGTGATTTATACAGGGGGCAAGGCTACACCTTC,CATSDLYRGQGYTF
-,-,TRBJ1-1,TRBV15,TGTGCCACCAGCAGAGCATCGGGACACCTCACTGAAGCTTTCTTT,CATSRASGHLTEAFF
TRBD2,-,TRBJ2-5,TRBV5-1,TGCGCCAGCAGCCTGGGACTAGCGGGAAGAGAGACCCAGTACTTC,CASSLGLAGRETQYF
TRBD1,few,TRBJ1-2,TRBV9,TGTGCCAGCAGCGAACGACAGGGAGCGGTGGTTGGCTACACCTTC,CASSERQGAVVGYTF
TRBD1,-,TRBJ2-1,TRBV24-1,TGTGCCACCAGTGATTGGGGGGGGGACAGGGGCCATGAGCAGTTCTTC,CATSDWGGDRGHEQFF
TRBD1,-,TRBJ1-3,TRBV9,TGTGCCAGCAGCGCAACAGGGGGCGAGGGAAACACCATATATTTT,CASSATGGEGNTIYF
TRBD1,few,TRBJ1-2,TRBV2,TGTGCCAGCAGCGCCGACAGGGTCTATGGCTACACCTTC,CASSADRVYGYTF
TRBD2,-,TRBJ2-1,TRBV10-1,TGCGCCAGCAGTGACTTAGCGGGAGGTTCCTACAATGAGCAGTTCTTC,CASSDLAGGSYNEQFF
-,many,TRBJ2-7,TRBV11-3,TGTGCCAGCAGCTCGTACCAGACAGGAACCTACGAGCAGTACTTC,CASSSYQTGTYEQYF
-,-,TRBJ1-6,TRBV5-1,TGCGCCAGCAGCTTGGTAGGAGATCGAGATTCACCCCTCCACTTT,CASSLVGDRDSPLHF
TRBD2,-,TRBJ2-2,TRBV12-5,TGTGCTAGTGGTTTGGGCTTGACTAGCGGGGGCTCCAACACCGGGGAGCTGTTTTTT,CASGLGLTSGGSNTGELFF
-,-,TRBJ2-2,TRBV11-2,TGTGCCAGCAGAAAACCGGGACTGGTCACCGGGGAGCTGTTTTTT,CASRKPGLVTGELFF
TRBD1,-,TRBJ1-2,TRBV18,TGTGCCAGCTCACCGGGACAGGTTAATGGCTACACCTTC,CASSPGQVNGYTF